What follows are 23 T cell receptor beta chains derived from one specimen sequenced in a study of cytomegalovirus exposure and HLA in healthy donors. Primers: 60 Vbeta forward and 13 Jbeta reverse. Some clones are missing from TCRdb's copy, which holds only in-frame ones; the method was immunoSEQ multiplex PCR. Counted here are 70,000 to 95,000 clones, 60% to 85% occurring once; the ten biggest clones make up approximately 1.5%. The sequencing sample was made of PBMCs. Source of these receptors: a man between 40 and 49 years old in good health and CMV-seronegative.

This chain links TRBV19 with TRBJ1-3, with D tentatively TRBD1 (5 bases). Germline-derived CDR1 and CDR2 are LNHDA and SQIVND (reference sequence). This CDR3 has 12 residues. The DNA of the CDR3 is TGTGCAGTCAGTGGGGCGGGGAACACCATATATTTT. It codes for CAVSGAGNTIYF.

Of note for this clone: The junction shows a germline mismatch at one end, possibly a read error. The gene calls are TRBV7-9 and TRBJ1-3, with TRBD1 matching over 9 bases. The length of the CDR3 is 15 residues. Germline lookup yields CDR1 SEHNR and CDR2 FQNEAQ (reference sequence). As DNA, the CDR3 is TGTTCCAGCAGCCCACAGGGGGCCTCTGGAAACACCATATATTTT. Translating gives CSSSPQGASGNTIYF.

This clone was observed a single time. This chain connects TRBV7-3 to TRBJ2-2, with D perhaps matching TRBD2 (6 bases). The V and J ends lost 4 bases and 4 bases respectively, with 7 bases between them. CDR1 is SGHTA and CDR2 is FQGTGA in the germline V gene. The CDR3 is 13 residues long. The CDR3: CASSYSGTGELFF. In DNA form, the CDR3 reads TGTGCCAGCAGCTATAGCGGCACCGGGGAGCTGTTTTTT.

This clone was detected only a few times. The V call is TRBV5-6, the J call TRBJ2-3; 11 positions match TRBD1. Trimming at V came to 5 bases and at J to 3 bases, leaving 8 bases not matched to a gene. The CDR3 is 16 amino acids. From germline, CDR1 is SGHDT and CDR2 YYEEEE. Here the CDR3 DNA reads TGTGCCAGCAGGACAGTCGGGACAGGGGGGACAGATACGCAGTATTTT. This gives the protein CASRTVGTGGTDTQYF.

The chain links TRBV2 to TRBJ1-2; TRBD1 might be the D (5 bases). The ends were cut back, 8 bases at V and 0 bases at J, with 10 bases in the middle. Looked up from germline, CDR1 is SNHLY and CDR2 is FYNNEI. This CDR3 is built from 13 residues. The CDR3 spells CASSGPPNYGYTF. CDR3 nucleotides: TGTGCCAGCTCAGGGCCTCCTAACTATGGCTACACCTTC.

In DNA, the CDR3 is TGTGCCAGCGGAATTGTGACCGGGACAGGGGATCGTGAGCAGTTCTTC. Translating gives CASGIVTGTGDREQFF. The chain is built from TRBV4-2 and TRBJ2-1; 10 bases are shared with TRBD1. Trimming removed 8 bases from V and 9 bases from J; junction bases left unmatched: 16. Germline assignment: CDR1 LGHNA and CDR2 YNFKEQ. CDR3 length: 16 residues.

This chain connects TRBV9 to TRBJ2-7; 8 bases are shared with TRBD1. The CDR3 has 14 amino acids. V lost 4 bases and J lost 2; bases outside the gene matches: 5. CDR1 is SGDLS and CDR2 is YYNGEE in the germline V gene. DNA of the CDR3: TGTGCCAGCAGCCCCCGACAGGGGCCCTACGAGCAGTACTTC. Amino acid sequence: CASSPRQGPYEQYF. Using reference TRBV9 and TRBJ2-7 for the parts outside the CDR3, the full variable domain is DSGVTQTPKHLITATGQRVTLRCSPRSGDLSVYWYQQSLDQGLQFLIQYYNGEERAKGNILERFSAQQFPDLHSELNLSSLELGDSALYFCASSPRQGPYEQYFGPGTRLTVT.

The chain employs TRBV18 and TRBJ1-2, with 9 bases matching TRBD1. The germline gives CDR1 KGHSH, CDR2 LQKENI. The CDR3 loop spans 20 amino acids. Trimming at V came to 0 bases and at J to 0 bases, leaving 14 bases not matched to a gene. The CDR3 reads CASSPPPGQGTSGANYGYTF. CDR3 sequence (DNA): TGTGCCAGCTCACCACCTCCGGGACAGGGCACGTCTGGAGCTAACTATGGCTACACCTTC.

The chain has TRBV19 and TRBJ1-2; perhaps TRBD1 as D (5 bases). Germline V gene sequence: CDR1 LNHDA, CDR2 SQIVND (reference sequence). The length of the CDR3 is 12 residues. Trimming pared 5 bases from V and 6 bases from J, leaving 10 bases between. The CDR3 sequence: CASSLGLNGYTF. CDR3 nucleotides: TGTGCCAGTAGTCTGGGACTAAATGGCTACACCTTC.

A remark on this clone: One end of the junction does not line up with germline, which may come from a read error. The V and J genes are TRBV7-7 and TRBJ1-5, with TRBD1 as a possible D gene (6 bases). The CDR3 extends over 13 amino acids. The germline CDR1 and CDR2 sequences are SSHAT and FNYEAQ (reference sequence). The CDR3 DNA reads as TGTGCTAGCAGCGCCGACCACAGGGCCCCCCAGCATTTT. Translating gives CASSADHRAPQHF.

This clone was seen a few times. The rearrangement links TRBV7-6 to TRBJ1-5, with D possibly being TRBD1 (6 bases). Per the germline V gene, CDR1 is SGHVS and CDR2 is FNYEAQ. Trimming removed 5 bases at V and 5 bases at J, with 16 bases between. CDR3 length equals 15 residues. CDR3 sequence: CASSARGGRDQPQHF. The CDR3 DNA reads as TGTGCCAGCAGCGCCAGGGGAGGGAGAGATCAGCCCCAGCATTTT.

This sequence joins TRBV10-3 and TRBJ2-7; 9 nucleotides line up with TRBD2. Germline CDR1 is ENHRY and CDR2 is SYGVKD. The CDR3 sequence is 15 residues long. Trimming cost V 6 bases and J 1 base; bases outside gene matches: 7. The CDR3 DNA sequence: TGTGCCATCAGCGAGCAGGCGGGGGGGTCCTACGAGCAGTACTTC. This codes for CAISEQAGGSYEQYF.

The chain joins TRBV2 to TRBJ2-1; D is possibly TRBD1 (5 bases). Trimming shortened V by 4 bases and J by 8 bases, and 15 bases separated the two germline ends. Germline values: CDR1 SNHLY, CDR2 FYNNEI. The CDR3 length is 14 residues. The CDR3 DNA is TGTGCCAGCAGTGGGGTGACAGCCCTCGATGAGCAGTTCTTC. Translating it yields CASSGVTALDEQFF.

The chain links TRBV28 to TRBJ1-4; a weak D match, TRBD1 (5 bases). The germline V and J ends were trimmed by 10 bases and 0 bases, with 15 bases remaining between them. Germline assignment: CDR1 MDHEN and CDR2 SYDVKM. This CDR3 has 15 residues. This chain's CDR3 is CATQGGDATNEKLFF. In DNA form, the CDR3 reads TGTGCCACCCAGGGCGGGGATGCAACTAATGAAAAACTGTTTTTT.

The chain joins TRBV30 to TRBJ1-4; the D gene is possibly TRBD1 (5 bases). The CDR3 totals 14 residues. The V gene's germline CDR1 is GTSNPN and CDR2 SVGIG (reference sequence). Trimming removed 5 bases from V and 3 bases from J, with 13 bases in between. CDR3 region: CAWAWGGSNEKLFF. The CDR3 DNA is TGTGCCTGGGCCTGGGGCGGCTCTAATGAAAAACTGTTTTTT.

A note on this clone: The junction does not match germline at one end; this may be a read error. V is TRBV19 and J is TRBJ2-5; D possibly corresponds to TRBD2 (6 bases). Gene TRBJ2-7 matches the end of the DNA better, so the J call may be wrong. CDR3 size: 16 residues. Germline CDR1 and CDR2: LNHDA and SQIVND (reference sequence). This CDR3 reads CASSVDLRRGNYEQYF. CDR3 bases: TGTGCCAGTAGTGTAGACCTCCGGAGGGGAAACTACGAGCAGTACTTC.

CDR3 region: CASSVSTGGLSQSEAFF. The DNA for the CDR3 is TGTGCCAGCAGCGTCTCGACAGGGGGCTTGAGTCAGTCTGAAGCTTTCTTT. V and J are TRBV9 and TRBJ1-1; 10 bases fit TRBD1. V trimming: 2 bases; J trimming: 6 bases; junction bases outside the gene matches: 13. This CDR3 spans 17 amino acids. Germline V gene data show CDR1 as SGDLS and CDR2 as YYNGEE.

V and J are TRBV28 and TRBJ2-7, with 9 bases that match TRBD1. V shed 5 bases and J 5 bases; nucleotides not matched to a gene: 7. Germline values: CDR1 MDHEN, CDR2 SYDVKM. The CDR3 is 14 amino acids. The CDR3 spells CASSLDRGGNEQYF. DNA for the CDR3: TGTGCCAGCAGTCTGGACAGGGGCGGGAACGAGCAGTACTTC.

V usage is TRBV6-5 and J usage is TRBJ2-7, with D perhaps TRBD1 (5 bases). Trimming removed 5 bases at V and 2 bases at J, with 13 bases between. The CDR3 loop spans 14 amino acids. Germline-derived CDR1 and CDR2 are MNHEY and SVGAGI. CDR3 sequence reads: CASSERGSPYEQYF. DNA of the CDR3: TGTGCCAGCAGTGAAAGGGGCTCCCCCTACGAGCAGTACTTC.

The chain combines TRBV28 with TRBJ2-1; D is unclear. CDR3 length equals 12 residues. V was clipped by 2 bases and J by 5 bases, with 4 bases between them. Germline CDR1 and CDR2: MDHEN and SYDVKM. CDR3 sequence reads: CASSLRDNEQFF. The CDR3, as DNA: TGTGCCAGCAGTTTACGGGACAATGAGCAGTTCTTC.

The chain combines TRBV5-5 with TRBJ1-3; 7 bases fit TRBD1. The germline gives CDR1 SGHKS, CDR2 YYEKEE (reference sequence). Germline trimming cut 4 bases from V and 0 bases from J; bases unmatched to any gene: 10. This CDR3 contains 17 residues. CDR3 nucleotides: TGTGCCAGCAGCAGGAGCATGACAGGGATCTCTGGAAACACCATATATTTT. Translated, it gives CASSRSMTGISGNTIYF.

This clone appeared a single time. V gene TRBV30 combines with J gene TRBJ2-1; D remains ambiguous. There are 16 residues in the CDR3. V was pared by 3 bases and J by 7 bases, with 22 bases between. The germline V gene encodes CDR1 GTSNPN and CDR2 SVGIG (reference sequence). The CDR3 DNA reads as TGTGCCTGGAGACCAAACGTGTGGGCCGCTACGAATGAGCAGTTCTTC. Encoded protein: CAWRPNVWAATNEQFF.

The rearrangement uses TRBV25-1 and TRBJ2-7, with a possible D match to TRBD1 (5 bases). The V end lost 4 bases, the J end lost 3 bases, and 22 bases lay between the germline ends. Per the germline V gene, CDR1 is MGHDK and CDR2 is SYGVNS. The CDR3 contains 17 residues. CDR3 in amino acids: CASSGAGSAGPGYEQYF. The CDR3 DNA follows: TGTGCCAGCAGTGGAGCCGGATCGGCAGGGCCTGGCTACGAGCAGTACTTC.